The sequence of this TCR beta chain was determined in a study of T-cell reconstitution after alpha-beta-depleted transplantation in children. A TCRbeta library incorporating unique molecular identifiers was prepared. One entry per CDR3 protein, called by TCRdb with MiXCR from the PCR reads. The top ten clones hold about 14% of a sample with 540,000 or so distinct CDR3 sequences, 23% of them seen once. Trimming at V came to 5 bases and at J to 1 base, leaving 2 bases not matched to a gene. Germline V lookup: CDR1 MNHNS, CDR2 SASEGT. The CDR3 spans 13 residues. The sample was PBMCs, mostly from graft donor cells, taken 360 days after TCRalphabeta/CD19-depleted stem cell transplant. V usage is TRBV6-1 and J usage is TRBJ2-7; 7 nucleotides match TRBD1. The TCR sequence derives from a boy younger than two who had a stem cell transplant for acute myeloid leukemia, so the T cells may come from the graft donor. The CDR3 coding sequence is TGTGCCAGCAGTCAGGGGGAATCCTACGAGCAGTACTTC. Translating it yields CASSQGESYEQYF.